This TCR beta chain was sequenced in a study of T cell changes during pregnancy in multiple sclerosis (dated by TCRdb to between 2018 and 2020). Regarding the complete study: The study looked at changes in the T cell repertoire across pregnancy in women with multiple sclerosis.

The germline V gene specifies MNHEY as CDR1 and SVGAGI as CDR2. The CDR3 numbers 14 residues from cysteine through phenylalanine. Only the CDR3 region is kept as DNA, spanning 42 bases read in frame from base 1. V loses 7 bases of germline sequence and J loses 1 base, and the interval between the two ends is 13 bases. Comment on this clone: Its antigen is still unknown. No base quality values were provided; no much bigger clone lies one nucleotide off.

Library preparation used the immunoSEQ multiplex PCR assay. TCRdb provides this immuneACCESS table in a form limited to in-frame rearrangements. Some clones are lacking; in checked studies, under half of them reflect an unresolved V gene, and why the rest are absent is not known. The sample table lists about 71,000 clones, around nine tenths of them with a count of one. The ten largest account for approximately 5.7% of the sample. The specimen comprised CD8+ T cells from peripheral blood mononuclear cells, sampled before pregnancy. The chain joins TRBV6-5 to TRBJ1-1; possibly the D gene is TRBD1, per 6 matching bases. This clonotype was sampled from a female donor with multiple sclerosis, enrolled in a pregnancy study. The encoded CDR3 is CASKAGAGNTEAFF. The nucleotide sequence is TGTGCCAGCAAGGCGGGGGCGGGGAACACTGAAGCTTTCTTT.